These 6 T cell receptor beta chains were all obtained from the same sample, sequenced in a study of tumor-infiltrating lymphocytes in primary liver carcinoma. Production of TCR beta cDNA used approximately 0.45 ug total RNA together with a constant-region primer. Three nested multiplex PCR rounds of slightly modified ARM-PCR generated TCR beta libraries. Each of the first two PCR rounds ran nine to ten cycles with TRBV1-TRBV30 forward and C-beta reverse primers. TCRdb passed the multiplex PCR reads through MiXCR, listing each CDR3 protein once. The sample lists fewer than 75,000 distinct CDR3 sequences; 71% were seen once. Taking about 17-33 mg of unsorted bulk tissue, the authors co-extracted RNA and DNA. Sample: liver tumor tissue from sampling region 4. Specified subset: tumor region T4, right-lateral pole. These receptors all stem from a man aged 40-50 years with primary liver carcinoma and hepatitis B virus infection.

With regard to this clonotype: A read error is possible here, since a much larger clone lies one base away. The rearrangement links TRBV4-2 to TRBJ2-2; D perhaps matches TRBD2 (5 bases). The CDR3 totals 16 residues. Germline V CDR1 and CDR2: LGHNA, YNFKEQ. CDR3 sequence: CASSQDLRAITRELFF. CDR3 DNA: TGTGCCAGCAGCCAAGATCTGAGGGCCATCACCAGGGAGCTGTTTTTT.

This clonotype has just one count. Given a much more abundant clone one base away, this may be a read error. The V and J genes are TRBV5-1 and TRBJ2-2, with 8 bases fitting TRBD2. The CDR3 runs to 16 residues. CDR1 SGHRS and CDR2 YFSETQ come from the germline V gene. The CDR3 DNA is TGCGCCATCAGCCCCACCGGGAGGGCCATTACCGGGGAGCTGTTTTTT. Protein product: CAISPTGRAITGELFF.

This clonotype was counted at least ten times. The chain uses TRBV4-3 and TRBJ2-6, with no clear D. The CDR3 is 14 residues long. Deletions cut 3 bases from V and 4 bases from J, with 7 bases between. From germline, CDR1 is LGHNA and CDR2 YSLEER. CDR3 coding DNA: TGCGCCAGCAGCCAGGGGTTCGGGGCCAACGTCCTGACTTTC. The encoded protein is CASSQGFGANVLTF.

Comment on this clonotype: Because the CDR3 is missing its conserved closing phenylalanine or tryptophan, this is likely a read error. The DNA is left out, because the CDR3 cannot be placed on it with certainty; the CDR3 is given as TCRdb lists it. The chain has TRBV11-2 and TRBJ1-2; the D call of TRBD1 is as the table states it, not checked on the DNA. Ends included, the CDR3 has 15 residues. Germline V gene data show CDR1 as SGHAT and CDR2 as FQNNGV. CDR3 in amino acids: CASSLGGTALGGYTV.

Of note for this clonotype: A read error may be the cause here, since a much bigger clone is one base away. In DNA, the CDR3 is TGTGCCAGTACCCTGAGGGTAAATCAGCCCCAGCATTTT. Protein: CASTLRVNQPQHF. The chain carries TRBV19 and TRBJ1-5; the D is unclear. Germline V CDR1 and CDR2: LNHDA, SQIVND (reference sequence). V was cut by 7 bases and J by 4 bases, with 11 bases left in between. The CDR3 sequence is 13 residues long.

DNA of the CDR3: TGTGCCAGCAGCATCGGGACTGGGGGGGAGACCCAGTACTTC. Encoded protein: CASSIGTGGETQYF. This chain uses TRBV5-6 with TRBJ2-5, with D perhaps TRBD2 (6 bases). Germline V gene lookup returns CDR1 SGHDT and CDR2 YYEEEE. The CDR3 is made up of 14 amino acids. V was clipped by 4 bases and J by 5 bases, with 15 bases between them.